This T cell receptor (beta chain) was documented in a study of a mutant IDH1 vaccine in newly diagnosed glioma. Study overall: Vaccination began 4-6 weeks post radiotherapy alone, or with temozolomide cycles. Mean patient age was around 40 years; approximately 62% were male and roughly 38% female.

This table comes from immunoSEQ multiplex PCR, and its TCRdb copy is limited to in-frame clones, with some not included. The sample lists tens of thousands of clones, roughly 92% occurring once. Concerning this clone itself: The antigen is unknown.

Indicated time point: week 35, safety follow-up. Topical imiquimod was applied with each vaccine dose, which held 300 ug of mutant IDH1 20-mer peptide. The astrocytomas were IDH1-mutant, ATRX-negative, and WHO grade 3 or 4. Sample: PBMCs, taken from a glioma patient whose treatment included an IDH1 peptide vaccine. This clonotype was obtained from a man in his fifties or sixties with glioma.

CDR3 nucleotides: TGTGCCAGCAGCCATTGGGCCCTGGACACTAGCAATCAGCCCCAGCATTTT. Protein product: CASSHWALDTSNQPQHF. This chain connects TRBV4-2 to TRBJ1-5; D may be TRBD1 (5 bases). Trimming took 3 bases from V and 0 from J, leaving 15 bases between them. The CDR3 has 17 residues. Germline values: CDR1 LGHNA, CDR2 YNFKEQ.